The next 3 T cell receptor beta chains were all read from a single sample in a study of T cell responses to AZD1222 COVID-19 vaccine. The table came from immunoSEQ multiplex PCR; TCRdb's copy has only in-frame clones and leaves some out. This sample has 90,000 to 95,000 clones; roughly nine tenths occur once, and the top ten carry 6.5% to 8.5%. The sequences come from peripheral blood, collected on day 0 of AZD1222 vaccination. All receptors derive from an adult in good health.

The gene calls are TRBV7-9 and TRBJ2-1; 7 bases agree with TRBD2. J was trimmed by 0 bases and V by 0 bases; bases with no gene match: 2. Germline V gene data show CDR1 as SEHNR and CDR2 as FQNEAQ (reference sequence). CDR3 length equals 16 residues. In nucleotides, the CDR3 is TGTGCCAGCAGCTTAGCTAGCGGGTTCTCCTACAATGAGCAGTTCTTC. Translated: CASSLASGFSYNEQFF.

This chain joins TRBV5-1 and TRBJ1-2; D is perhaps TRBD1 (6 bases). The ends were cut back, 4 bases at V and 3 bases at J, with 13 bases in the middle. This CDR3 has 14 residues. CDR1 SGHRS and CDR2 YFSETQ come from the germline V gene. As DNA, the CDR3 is TGCGCCAGCAGCCCCCTCGCAGGGGACTATGGCTACACCTTC. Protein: CASSPLAGDYGYTF.

The CDR3 loop is CASSEGGGSNEQYF. The CDR3 DNA is TGTGCCAGCAGTGAAGGAGGGGGATCTAACGAGCAGTACTTC. The chain links TRBV6-1 to TRBJ2-7; the D gene is possibly TRBD1 (6 bases). In germline, CDR1 is MNHNS, CDR2 SASEGT. The length of the CDR3 is 14 residues. Trimming removed 1 base from V and 5 bases from J, with 12 bases in between.